Sequencing of this T cell receptor beta chain was carried out in a study of blood T cell repertoires in COVID-19. Study-level information: There were acute and convalescent COVID-19 samples, and they came from the United States, Italy and Spain.

This clone was detected only once. Sequencing was performed with immunoSEQ multiplex PCR; in TCRdb, only in-frame clones are kept and a portion is missing. Among 310,000 or so clones, about nine tenths were seen once, and the ten largest hold about 10%. This CDR3 is built from 16 residues. Looked up from germline, CDR1 is SEHNR and CDR2 is FQNEAQ (reference sequence). V gave up 4 bases and J gave up 4 bases; unmatched junction bases: 7. The sequence came from a woman aged 18-29 years who had recovered from COVID-19. Sequenced: PBMCs or T cells enriched from blood (not recorded which). This rearrangement joins TRBV7-9 to TRBJ2-1; 10 bases are shared with TRBD2. The CDR3 DNA reads TGTGCCAGCAGCTCTACAGCGGGGGGGCTTTACAATGAGCAGTTCTTC. This sequence encodes CASSSTAGGLYNEQFF.